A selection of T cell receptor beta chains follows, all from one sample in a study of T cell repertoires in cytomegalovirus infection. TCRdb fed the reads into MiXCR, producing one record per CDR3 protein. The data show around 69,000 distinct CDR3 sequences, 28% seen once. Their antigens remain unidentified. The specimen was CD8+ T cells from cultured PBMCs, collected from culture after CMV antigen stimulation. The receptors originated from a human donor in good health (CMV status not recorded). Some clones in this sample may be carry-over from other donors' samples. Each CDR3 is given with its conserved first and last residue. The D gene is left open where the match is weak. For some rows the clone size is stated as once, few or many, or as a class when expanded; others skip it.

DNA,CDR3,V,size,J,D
TGCAGTGCTCCGGAGGTTTTGAACACTGAAGCTTTCTTT,CSAPEVLNTEAFF,TRBV20-1,.,TRBJ1-1,.
TGTGCCAGCAGTTCCTATCAACAGGGCCCCAATGAGCAGTTCTTC,CASSSYQQGPNEQFF,TRBV27,.,TRBJ2-1,.
TGTGCCAGCAGCTTATTTCCGGGCCTCTCAAGCACAGATACGCAGTATTTT,CASSLFPGLSSTDTQYF,TRBV7-9,.,TRBJ2-3,.
TGTGCCAGCAGTTCCGGACTAGCCCAGAACACCGGGGAGCTGTTTTTT,CASSSGLAQNTGELFF,TRBV6-5,few,TRBJ2-2,TRBD2
TGTGCCAGCAGCTTGCCGTCGGAAAACATTCAGTACTTC,CASSLPSENIQYF,TRBV5-4,few,TRBJ2-4,.
TGTGCCAGTAGTTGGGACAAGTCCTACGAGCAGTACTTC,CASSWDKSYEQYF,TRBV19,few,TRBJ2-7,.
TGTGCCTGGAGTCCCACGAACACTGAAGCTTTCTTT,CAWSPTNTEAFF,TRBV30,.,TRBJ1-1,.
TGCGCCAGCAGCCAAGATCAGGGGGGAATGGAGGAAAAACTGTTTTTT,CASSQDQGGMEEKLFF,TRBV4-3,.,TRBJ1-4,TRBD1
TGTGCCAGCAGCCCAGTGGGGAAGGCTTACGAGCAGTACTTC,CASSPVGKAYEQYF,TRBV7-2,many,TRBJ2-7,.
TGTGCCAGCAGTTTTTCCCCCTTACTAGGGAGCTCCTACGAGCAGTACTTC,CASSFSPLLGSSYEQYF,TRBV12-3/TRBV12-4,.,TRBJ2-7,.
TGTGCCAGCAGTGAAGGAGTGGTTCTAGAACTTCCTAACACCGGGGAGCTGTTTTTT,CASSEGVVLELPNTGELFF,TRBV2,few,TRBJ2-2,.
TGTGCCAGCAGACCCCGGGGGGGACCCCAAGAGACCCAGTACTTC,CASRPRGGPQETQYF,TRBV11-2,few,TRBJ2-5,TRBD2
TGTGCCAGCAGTTTTTTAGGGGTCTACGAGCAGTACTTC,CASSFLGVYEQYF,TRBV27,.,TRBJ2-7,.
TGTGCCAGCAGCTTCCCAGGGGGCTACAATGAAAAACTGTTTTTT,CASSFPGGYNEKLFF,TRBV11-2,many,TRBJ1-4,TRBD1
TGTGCCAGCAGCCCACCTAGCGGGACGGATGTGAGGACGCAGTATTTT,CASSPPSGTDVRTQYF,TRBV7-9,few,TRBJ2-3,TRBD2
TGTGCCAGCAGCTCCCGTCCTAGCGTCGGCTACGAGCAGTACTTC,CASSSRPSVGYEQYF,TRBV7-8,few,TRBJ2-7,.
TGTGCCAGCAGCTTTACAGACAATGAGCAGTTCTTC,CASSFTDNEQFF,TRBV7-9,many,TRBJ2-1,.
TGTGCCAGCAGTTTCCCCGACCGGACTCGGACCCAGTACTTC,CASSFPDRTRTQYF,TRBV12-3/TRBV12-4,few,TRBJ2-5,.
TGCGCCAGCAGCATACAGGGGGCAGGAGAGACCCAGTACTTC,CASSIQGAGETQYF,TRBV4-1,.,TRBJ2-5,TRBD1
TGTGCCAGCAAAATTCTGGGAGAAGAGACCCAGTACTTC,CASKILGEETQYF,TRBV11-2,.,TRBJ2-5,.
TGTGCCAGCAGTTCCGGACAGCTTGAGGTGGAGACCCAGTACTTC,CASSSGQLEVETQYF,TRBV6-5,.,TRBJ2-5,.
TGCAGTGCTAGAGATTCTTCGGATGTACATGAAAAACTGTTTTTT,CSARDSSDVHEKLFF,TRBV20-1,.,TRBJ1-4,.
TGTGCCAGCAGCTCCCGGGACAGGGAAAAAGGCTACGAGCAGTACTTC,CASSSRDREKGYEQYF,TRBV7-9,.,TRBJ2-7,TRBD1
TGTGCCAGCAGCTTAGCTGACAGCTACTATGGCTACACCTTC,CASSLADSYYGYTF,TRBV7-4,.,TRBJ1-2,.
TGTGCCAGCAGCTATTCAGATACGCAGTATTTT,CASSYSDTQYF,TRBV12-3/TRBV12-4,few,TRBJ2-3,.
TGTGCCAGCATTAGTGGAACGGATACGCAGTATTTT,CASISGTDTQYF,TRBV28,.,TRBJ2-3,.
TGTGCCAGCAGCATAGGGTCAATCTACGAGCAGTACTTC,CASSIGSIYEQYF,TRBV11-3,few,TRBJ2-7,.
TGTGCCAGCGCTGGACGGACGACCTACGAGCAGTACTTC,CASAGRTTYEQYF,TRBV11-3,few,TRBJ2-7,.
TGTGCCAGCAGAGGACAGGGAAAAAACATTCAGTACTTC,CASRGQGKNIQYF,TRBV28,few,TRBJ2-4,TRBD1
TGTGCCAGCAGCCCCCCCGGGACAGGCCAGGAGACCCAGTACTTC,CASSPPGTGQETQYF,TRBV7-8,many,TRBJ2-5,TRBD1
TGTGCCAGCAGCGTAGGGGGTAGCAATCAGCCCCAGCATTTT,CASSVGGSNQPQHF,TRBV9,.,TRBJ1-5,.
TGCGCCAGCAGCCAAGTTAGTCTCGGTGAAAAACTGTTTTTT,CASSQVSLGEKLFF,TRBV4-1,few,TRBJ1-4,.
TGTGCCAGTAGTACTAGCGGGAGTAGTTGGAATGAGCAGTTCTTC,CASSTSGSSWNEQFF,TRBV19,few,TRBJ2-1,TRBD2
TGTGCCAGCAGCCTGGGAGGGACTAGCGGGGGGGCCAAAAACATTCAGTACTTC,CASSLGGTSGGAKNIQYF,TRBV5-3,.,TRBJ2-4,TRBD2
TGTGCCAGCAGCCTGGGACAGCGAGATGGCTACACCTTC,CASSLGQRDGYTF,TRBV7-8,medium-sized,TRBJ1-2,TRBD1
TGTGCCAGCAGCTTGGACGCAGGGGTCCCCTACAATGAGCAGTTCTTC,CASSLDAGVPYNEQFF,TRBV7-3,.,TRBJ2-1,.
TGTGCCAGCAGCCAAGATCAAGGGGGAGAGACCCAGTACTTC,CASSQDQGGETQYF,TRBV3-1,.,TRBJ2-5,.
TGTGCCAGCAGCTTAGAACAGGGGGGACTAGACTCAACTGGGGAGCTGTTTTTT,CASSLEQGGLDSTGELFF,TRBV7-2,many,TRBJ2-2,.
TGTGCCAGCACCGCCCAGGGCAAAGAGACCCAGTACTTC,CASTAQGKETQYF,TRBV27,.,TRBJ2-5,.
TGTGCCAGCAGTTCCGTCAGGGGCTACACCGGGGAGCTGTTTTTT,CASSSVRGYTGELFF,TRBV12-3/TRBV12-4,many,TRBJ2-2,.
TGTGCCAGCAGCGTAGAGGGAGGGGAGAATACGCAGTATTTT,CASSVEGGENTQYF,TRBV9,few,TRBJ2-3,TRBD2
TGCGCCAGCAGCCAAGATTCGAGGGGGGGCTCCTACGAGCAGTACTTC,CASSQDSRGGSYEQYF,TRBV4-3,few,TRBJ2-7,.
TGTGCCAGCAGTCACCTCCGGGACAGATGGAATCAGCCCCAGCATTTT,CASSHLRDRWNQPQHF,TRBV6-5,few,TRBJ1-5,TRBD1
TGTGCCAGCAGTTTAGGTAGCGGGACTTCCTACGAGCAGTACTTC,CASSLGSGTSYEQYF,TRBV27,.,TRBJ2-7,TRBD2
TGTGCCAGCAGTCCCTCCGGGACAAATAACTATGGCTACACCTTC,CASSPSGTNNYGYTF,TRBV27,.,TRBJ1-2,.
TGTGCCAGCAGTTTATCGGCTGGTTCCAATGAGCAGTTCTTC,CASSLSAGSNEQFF,TRBV27,.,TRBJ2-1,.
TGTGCCAGCAGCTTAGGGATTCAGGGGCGCTTGAACACTGAAGCTTTCTTT,CASSLGIQGRLNTEAFF,TRBV11-1,few,TRBJ1-1,.
TGTGCCAGCAGCTTGGCTTTAGCGGGAGTGGGAATTTACGAGCAGTACTTC,CASSLALAGVGIYEQYF,TRBV5-6,.,TRBJ2-7,TRBD2
TGTGCCAGCAGCTTAGGCCTGAGGGCTTTCTTT,CASSLGLRAFF,TRBV7-8,.,TRBJ1-1,.
TGCGCCAGCAGGGAGACAGGGGTCGGCTACACCTTC,CASRETGVGYTF,TRBV4-1,.,TRBJ1-2,TRBD1
TGTGCCAGCAGGCGATGGGAAACTGCCACTGAAGCTTTCTTT,CASRRWETATEAFF,TRBV2,few,TRBJ1-1,.
TGCGCCAGCAGCTTGGTCTCGGGACAGGGGGCCTACGAGCAGTACTTC,CASSLVSGQGAYEQYF,TRBV5-1,few,TRBJ2-7,TRBD1
TGTGCCAGCAGTAATCTAGCGGGGGGGAAAGAGACCCAGTACTTC,CASSNLAGGKETQYF,TRBV2,few,TRBJ2-5,TRBD2
TGCAGCGTCACTGACAGAGAAAATCAGCCCCAGCATTTT,CSVTDRENQPQHF,TRBV29-1,many,TRBJ1-5,.